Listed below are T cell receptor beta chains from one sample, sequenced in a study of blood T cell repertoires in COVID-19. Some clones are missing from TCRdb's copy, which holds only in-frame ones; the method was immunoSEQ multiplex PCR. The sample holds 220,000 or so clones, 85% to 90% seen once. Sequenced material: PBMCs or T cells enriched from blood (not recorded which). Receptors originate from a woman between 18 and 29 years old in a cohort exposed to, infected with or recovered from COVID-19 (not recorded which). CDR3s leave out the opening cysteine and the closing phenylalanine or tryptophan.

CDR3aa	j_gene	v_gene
ASSSSNTEAF	TRBJ1-1	TRBV5-1
ASSLRGTEFYNEQF	TRBJ2-1	TRBV27
ASRTTSGGSYEQY	TRBJ2-7	TRBV5-1
ASSKQGNEKLF	TRBJ1-4	TRBV3-1/TRBV3-2
ATSSRGAGTQY	TRBJ2-5	TRBV24-1
ASSQILDRSNQPQH	TRBJ1-5	TRBV4-2
ASSPRGGDEQY	TRBJ2-7	TRBV7-9
ASSFPWQGMETQY	TRBJ2-5	TRBV11-1
ASSPLTSVNEQF	TRBJ2-1	TRBV7-9
ASSSAMDRDYEQY	TRBJ2-7	TRBV7-9
ASSSGMRGNQPQH	TRBJ1-5	TRBV28
ASRPGGSSYNEQF	TRBJ2-1	TRBV28
ASSVGGSANTGELF	TRBJ2-2	TRBV9
ASRFLGGDTEAF	TRBJ1-1	TRBV27
ATASGGPETEAF	TRBJ1-1	TRBV24-1
ASSPGLSPGTGRNTGELF	TRBJ2-2	TRBV18
ASTSGRASSYEQY	TRBJ2-7	TRBV6-5
ASSADSPAPQY	TRBJ2-5	TRBV18
ASSQVSVYGYT	TRBJ1-2	TRBV14
ASIRARNTEAF	TRBJ1-1	TRBV6-5
ASSFNRPNTEAF	TRBJ1-1	TRBV6-5
AISEVGQTSGGHYGYT	TRBJ1-2	TRBV10-3
ASSVQGGNEKLF	TRBJ1-4	TRBV9
ASSLFLRYTIY	TRBJ1-3	TRBV27
ASSLSGNEQY	TRBJ2-7	TRBV5-1
ASLPGQGSYNEQF	TRBJ2-1	TRBV18
ASSLAGAGTGELF	TRBJ2-2	TRBV5-1
ASTRDRYEQY	TRBJ2-7	TRBV6-5
ASSLTSTDTQY	TRBJ2-3	TRBV5-1
ASSPTQTGAQETQY	TRBJ2-5	TRBV5-1
ASSYLRQGNQPQH	TRBJ1-5	TRBV6-6
AVLNRRTTGELF	TRBJ2-2	TRBV6-5
ASSPVEGTGGGGETQY	TRBJ2-5	TRBV7-6
ASSRLAPGGGYT	TRBJ1-2	TRBV14
ASSYSAGISGNTIY	TRBJ1-3	TRBV6-5
ASSFTSGSNNEQF	TRBJ2-1	TRBV5-1
ASSFGTGGINEQF	TRBJ2-1	TRBV11-2
ASSQGGQGGEAF	TRBJ1-1	TRBV14
ASSLVSQGSGTEAF	TRBJ1-1	TRBV7-2
ASSPGTGVGEQY	TRBJ2-7	TRBV18
ASSLVQDTEAF	TRBJ1-1	TRBV12-3/TRBV12-4
ASSQEGNQPQH	TRBJ1-5	TRBV5-6
ASSAGGAETQY	TRBJ2-5	TRBV3-1/TRBV3-2
ASSQDPRDTLQSSGNTIY	TRBJ1-3	TRBV19
ASSTGTSGSSDTQY	TRBJ2-3	TRBV7-6
ASSSGTGVYEQY	TRBJ2-7	TRBV13
ASSPRGGPSGNTIY	TRBJ1-3	TRBV5-4
ASSYGQDTDTQY	TRBJ2-3	TRBV27
ASGLFSGATPWEQY	TRBJ2-7	TRBV12-5
ASSQDPGPNQPQH	TRBJ1-5	TRBV3-1/TRBV3-2
AWSVTGLAGGPRFGNEQF	TRBJ2-1	TRBV30
ASSHDSPLH	TRBJ1-6	TRBV11-2
ASSYSEVEATEAF	TRBJ1-1	TRBV6-5
ASSFLTGQLSGEQY	TRBJ2-7	TRBV27
ATGKRSNQPQH	TRBJ1-5	TRBV12-3/TRBV12-4